Included here is one TCR beta chain sequence, with context. The antigen is undetermined. The data are from a study of shared clonotypes between healthy human individuals. The study, taken as a whole, reports: An expected dependence of interdonor clonotype sharing on sequencing depth was noted.

Trimming removed 3 bases from V and 4 bases from J, with 9 bases in between. There are 13 residues in the CDR3. Germline V CDR1 and CDR2: MDHEN, SYDVKM. Measured with immunoSEQ multiplex PCR; TCRdb has only the in-frame clones, and not every one. The sample has some 1,400,000 clones, 96% seen once. None of the donors, who were healthy HIV-negative adults, had recently had acute infections or vaccinations. Sequencing was done on a sample of naive CD4+ T cells sorted from blood. Subset of the sample: CD45RA+ positively selected. This receptor was identified in a man aged 25 to 40 in good health. V and J are TRBV28 and TRBJ2-5; no clear D gene. The CDR3 loop reads CASSFGRGETQYF. CDR3 bases: TGTGCCAGCAGTTTTGGACGAGGAGAGACCCAGTACTTC.